The 12 T cell receptor beta chains reported below all come from one sample, sequenced in a study of glioma-infiltrating T cells. The iRepertoire nested amplicon-rescue multiplex PCR amplified TCR alpha and beta CDR3s from RNA. In TCRdb, the multiplex PCR reads were re-called with MiXCR into one record per CDR3 protein. There are about 210,000 distinct CDR3 sequences in the sample; roughly 32% occur only once, and 20% to 25% lies in the top ten. What was sequenced was glioma tissue, nonneoplastic brain tissue, or PBMCs (not recorded which). The origin of the receptors is a human donor with low-grade glioma or glioblastoma, undergoing nonglioma brain surgery, or in good health (not recorded which).

This clonotype came up many times. V usage is TRBV29-1 and J usage is TRBJ1-1; D uncertain. This CDR3 comprises 13 residues. Germline V gene sequence: CDR1 SQVTM, CDR2 ANQGSEA. Trimming removed 0 bases at V and 1 base at J, with 6 bases between. The CDR3 reads CSVEDQGNTEAFF. DNA for the CDR3: TGCAGCGTTGAAGATCAAGGGAACACTGAAGCTTTCTTT.

Many counts were recorded for this clonotype. The chain has TRBV6-6 and TRBJ2-3; 11 bases are shared with TRBD2. This CDR3 has 17 residues. With 1 base clipped from V and 6 bases from J, the junction kept 9 bases outside the gene matches. The germline CDR1 and CDR2 sequences are MNHNY and SVGAGI (reference sequence). CDR3 protein: CASSYFMIAGGGDTQYF. In DNA, the CDR3 is TGTGCCAGCAGTTACTTCATGATAGCGGGAGGGGGGGATACGCAGTATTTT.

This clonotype was counted a few times. This sequence joins TRBV7-9 and TRBJ1-4; D gene unclear. Trimming cost V 3 bases and J 0 bases, with 14 bases left between them. The CDR3 covers 17 residues. Germline V gene data show CDR1 as SEHNR and CDR2 as FQNEAQ (reference sequence). The CDR3 is CASSFRQHPTTNEKLFF. DNA of the CDR3: TGTGCCAGCAGCTTCAGGCAGCACCCTACAACTAATGAAAAACTGTTTTTT.

Many counts were recorded for this clonotype. The gene calls are TRBV20-1 and TRBJ1-2; TRBD1 might be the D (6 bases). Germline V gives CDR1 DFQATT, CDR2 SNEGSKA (reference sequence). V lost 5 bases and J 2 bases, leaving 15 bases between the germline ends. This CDR3 contains 14 residues. The CDR3 sequence: CSAPVGARNYGYTF. DNA for the CDR3: TGCAGTGCTCCGGTGGGGGCTAGAAACTATGGCTACACCTTC.

This clonotype was seen more than once but under ten times. The chain has TRBV19 and TRBJ1-5, with D perhaps TRBD1 (5 bases). This CDR3 spans 16 amino acids. The V gene lost 2 bases and the J gene lost 0 bases, with 11 bases spanning the gap. From germline, CDR1 is LNHDA and CDR2 SQIVND (reference sequence). CDR3 region: CASSILGGLSNQPQHF. The CDR3 nucleotides read TGTGCCAGTAGTATACTTGGGGGACTTAGCAATCAGCCCCAGCATTTT.

On this clonotype: As the CDR3 is not closed by the conserved phenylalanine or tryptophan, this likely results from a read error. It is unclear where the CDR3 begins or ends on the DNA, so no DNA is shown, and the CDR3 is as TCRdb lists it. The chain uses TRBV20-1 and TRBJ1-5; the listed D gene, TRBD1, was not tested against the DNA. Germline lookup yields CDR1 DFQATT and CDR2 SNEGSKA (reference sequence). With termini counted, the CDR3 has 13 amino acids. CDR3 loop: CSAAGQGNQPQPV.

The table lists this clonotype with many counts. The genes are TRBV27 and TRBJ2-5, with D perhaps matching TRBD1 or TRBD2 (5 bases each). Germline V CDR1 and CDR2: MNHEY, SMNVEV (reference sequence). Trimming cost V 7 bases and J 1 base, with 10 bases left between them. CDR3 length: 13 residues. The CDR3 region is CASKEGLQETQYF. The CDR3 DNA reads TGTGCCAGCAAAGAGGGGCTCCAAGAGACCCAGTACTTC.

This clonotype was seen ten or more times. V is TRBV5-4 and J is TRBJ2-7; possible D gene TRBD1, 5 bases. Germline V gives CDR1 SGHNT, CDR2 YYREEE (reference sequence). Trimming left V 7 bases short and J 5 bases short, with 16 bases between. This CDR3 has 13 amino acids. In DNA, the CDR3 is TGTGCCAGCGCAACTCAGGGAAGCCACGAGCAGTACTTC. It translates to CASATQGSHEQYF.

In regard to this clonotype: This may stem from a read error, because a much larger clone lies one nucleotide away. The V gene is TRBV6-1, the J gene TRBJ1-6; 8 bases align to TRBD1. In germline, CDR1 is MNHNS, CDR2 SASEGT. The CDR3 runs 18 residues. The J segment lost 5 bases and the V segment lost 5 bases, leaving 14 bases of the junction unmatched. CDR3 region: CASSTGQGTHPHNSPLHF. CDR3 nucleotides: TGTGCCAGCAGTACCGGACAGGGTACCCATCCGCATAATTCACCCCTCCACTTT.

This clonotype was observed at least ten times. V and J are TRBV4-2 and TRBJ2-1; D is possibly TRBD2 (6 bases). V lost 4 bases and J 1 base, leaving 11 bases between the germline ends. CDR1 LGHNA and CDR2 YNFKEQ come from the germline V gene. The CDR3 is made up of 15 amino acids. DNA for the CDR3: TGTGCCAGCAGCCCGACTAGATCGTCCTACAATGAGCAGTTCTTC. This encodes CASSPTRSSYNEQFF.

The J gene is TRBJ1-2, the V gene TRBV28, with no clear D. The CDR3 sequence is 13 residues long. Trimming took 5 bases from V and 8 from J, leaving 15 bases between them. Germline CDR1 MDHEN, CDR2 SYDVKM. CDR3 sequence (DNA): TGTGCCAGCAGTAGTACCTCCCTGAGCGGCTACACCTTC. Translation: CASSSTSLSGYTF.

At least ten counts were recorded for this clonotype. The chain recombines TRBV6-2 or TRBV6-3 with TRBJ2-7, with TRBD2 matching over 10 bases. Germline V lookup: CDR1 MNHEY, CDR2 SVGEGT. The CDR3 is 16 amino acids. Losses at the gene ends were 6 bases for V and 1 base for J; bases not matched to a gene: 9. DNA for the CDR3: TGTGCCAGCAGGCTCGGACTAGCGGTGGGGTCCTACGAGCAGTACTTC. It is translated as CASRLGLAVGSYEQYF.